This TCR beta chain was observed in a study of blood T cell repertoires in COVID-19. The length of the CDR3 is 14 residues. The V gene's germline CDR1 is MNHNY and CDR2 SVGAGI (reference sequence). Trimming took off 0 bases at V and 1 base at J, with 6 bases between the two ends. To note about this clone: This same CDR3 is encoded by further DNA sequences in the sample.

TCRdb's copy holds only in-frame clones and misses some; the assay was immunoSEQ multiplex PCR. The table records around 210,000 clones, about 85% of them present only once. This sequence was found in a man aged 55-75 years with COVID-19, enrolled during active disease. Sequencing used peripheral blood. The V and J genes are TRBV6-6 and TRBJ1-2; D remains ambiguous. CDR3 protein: CASSYSRGNYGYTF. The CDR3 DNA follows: TGTGCCAGCAGTTACTCGCGGGGTAACTATGGCTACACCTTC.